Presented here are 14 T cell receptor beta chains from one specimen sequenced in a study of blood T cell repertoires in COVID-19. The data were produced by immunoSEQ multiplex PCR, yet TCRdb's version contains in-frame clones alone and is incomplete. The sample has about 200,000 clones, roughly 88% seen once. Material for sequencing was peripheral blood. These receptors all come from a man over 45 with COVID-19, enrolled during active disease.

This clone was counted a single time. The gene calls are TRBV11-2 and TRBJ1-4; possible D gene TRBD1, 6 bases. Trimming stripped 4 bases from V and 7 bases from J, with 16 bases between. Germline CDR1 and CDR2: SGHAT and FQNNGV. The CDR3 is 15 amino acids. CDR3 sequence: CASSWGQGRAEKLFF. For the CDR3, the DNA is TGTGCCAGCAGCTGGGGGCAGGGGCGGGCTGAAAAACTGTTTTTT.

The chain has TRBV28 and TRBJ2-5; tentatively, D is TRBD2 (6 bases). Germline V CDR1 and CDR2: MDHEN, SYDVKM. This CDR3 is built from 13 residues. V lost 6 bases and J 6 bases, leaving 14 bases between the germline ends. CDR3 DNA: TGTGCCAGCAGCGGAGGGGTCGGTCAGACCCAGTACTTC. Translated: CASSGGVGQTQYF.

The chain joins TRBV11-3 to TRBJ2-1, with TRBD2 identical over 7 bases. This CDR3 region has 15 residues. Germline CDR1 reads SGHNT; CDR2 reads YENEEA. V lost 1 base, J lost 6 bases, and 6 bases stayed unmatched. The CDR3 region is CASSLAGGGRNEQFF. Here the CDR3 DNA reads TGTGCCAGCAGCTTAGCCGGGGGAGGGCGCAATGAGCAGTTCTTC.

This chain joins TRBV7-6 and TRBJ2-2, with 15 bases lining up with TRBD2. The CDR3 runs to 18 residues. Germline V gene lookup returns CDR1 SGHVS and CDR2 FNYEAQ. V trimming: 5 bases; J trimming: 4 bases; junction bases outside the gene matches: 8. The DNA for the CDR3 is TGTGCCAGCAGCCTAAGGGGACTAGCGGGAGGTGGCACCGGGGAGCTGTTTTTT. This translates into CASSLRGLAGGGTGELFF. The full variable domain, rest sourced from reference TRBV7-6 and TRBJ2-2, is GAGVSQSPRYKVTKRGQDVALRCDPISGHVSLYWYRQALGQGPEFLTYFNYEAQQDKSGLPNDRFSAERPEGSISTLTIQRTEQRDSAMYRCASSLRGLAGGGTGELFFGEGSRLTVL.

V is TRBV28 and J is TRBJ2-2; D remains ambiguous. The germline CDR1 and CDR2 sequences are MDHEN and SYDVKM. The V gene lost 7 bases and the J gene lost 4 bases, with 13 bases spanning the gap. The CDR3 is 14 amino acids. The CDR3 is CASTQSQFTGELFF. As DNA, the CDR3 is TGTGCCAGCACCCAATCCCAATTCACCGGGGAGCTGTTTTTT.

This clone is a singleton in its sample. The chain combines TRBV10-3 with TRBJ2-6; D is ambiguous. V was cut by 7 bases and J by 0 bases, with 13 bases left in between. The germline V gene has CDR1 ENHRY and CDR2 SYGVKD. The CDR3 runs 16 residues. Here the CDR3 DNA reads TGTGCCATCAAGTCCGAAGCAGGCTCTGGGGCCAACGTCCTGACTTTC. As protein: CAIKSEAGSGANVLTF.

The rearrangement joins TRBV30 to TRBJ2-7; the D is unclear. The CDR3 is made up of 11 amino acids. V lost 4 bases, J lost 6 bases, and 10 bases lay in between. Germline values: CDR1 GTSNPN, CDR2 SVGIG (reference sequence). Here the CDR3 reads CAWTANSEQYF. CDR3 in DNA: TGTGCCTGGACCGCCAACTCCGAGCAGTACTTC. Complete variable domain (other parts from reference TRBV30 and TRBJ2-7): SQTIHQWPATLVQPVGSPLSLECTVEGTSNPNLYWYRQAAGRGLQLLFYSVGIGQISSEVPQNLSASRPQDRQFILSSKKLLLSDSGFYLCAWTANSEQYFGPGTRLTVT.

The rearrangement uses TRBV18 and TRBJ1-4, with TRBD1 matching over 8 bases. The V and J ends lost 2 bases and 6 bases, in that order; junction bases with no gene match: 2. The germline V gene has CDR1 KGHSH and CDR2 LQKENI. This CDR3 has 14 residues. The CDR3 region has the DNA TGTGCCAGCTCACCAATGACAGGGGATGAAAAACTGTTTTTT. Its translation is CASSPMTGDEKLFF. The variable domain in full, with the rest retrieved from reference TRBV18 and TRBJ1-4, is NAGVMQNPRHLVRRRGQEARLRCSPMKGHSHVYWYRQLPEEGLKFMVYLQKENIIDESGMPKERFSAEFPKEGPSILRIQQVVRGDSAAYFCASSPMTGDEKLFFGSGTQLSVL.

This chain links TRBV27 with TRBJ2-5, with 7 nucleotides matching TRBD1. This CDR3 spans 14 amino acids. Germline assignment: CDR1 MNHEY and CDR2 SMNVEV (reference sequence). Unmatched junction bases numbered 8, after V lost 3 bases and J lost 7 bases. The CDR3 is CASSFSQGVRTQYF. CDR3 in DNA: TGTGCCAGCAGTTTTAGTCAGGGGGTAAGGACCCAGTACTTC.

The rearrangement links TRBV5-1 to TRBJ2-2; D gene ambiguous. This CDR3 spans 15 amino acids. Trimming pared 0 bases from V and 6 bases from J, leaving 12 bases between. Per germline, CDR1 SGHRS and CDR2 YFSETQ. The CDR3 loop is CASSLARSSSGELFF. The CDR3 nucleotides read TGCGCCAGCAGCTTGGCCAGGTCGTCGTCCGGGGAGCTGTTTTTT.

The chain is built from TRBV5-5 and TRBJ2-7; possibly TRBD2 for D (5 bases). The CDR3 has 15 amino acids. Trimming removed 4 bases from V and 2 bases from J, with 16 bases in between. CDR1 and CDR2 (germline): SGHKS, YYEKEE (reference sequence). The CDR3 reads CASSPDPGFTYEQYF. The DNA for the CDR3 is TGTGCCAGCAGCCCTGACCCGGGGTTCACCTACGAGCAGTACTTC.

As to this clone: The junction shows a germline mismatch at one end, possibly a read error. The rearrangement uses TRBV7-7 and TRBJ2-2, with 8 positions matching TRBD2. Germline loops: CDR1 SSHAT, CDR2 FNYEAQ (reference sequence). The length of the CDR3 is 16 residues. The CDR3, as DNA: TGTGCTAGCAGCCCCACGGGACTAGGGGTAACCGGGGAGCTGTTTTTT. Its protein is CASSPTGLGVTGELFF. Full variable domain (missing parts from reference TRBV7-7 and TRBJ2-2): GAGVSQSPRYKVTKRGQDVTLRCDPISSHATLYWYQQALGQGPEFLTYFNYEAQPDKSGLPSDRFSAERPEGSISTLTIQRTEQRDSAMYRCASSPTGLGVTGELFFGEGSRLTVL.

This clone appeared many times. This chain links TRBV24-1 with TRBJ1-5; the D is unclear. V was pared by 3 bases and J by 2 bases, with 13 bases between. The CDR3 is made up of 16 amino acids. Germline CDR1 is KGHDR and CDR2 is SFDVKD. The CDR3 DNA reads as TGTGCCACCAGTGATAGGAGTGGGAGTGGCAATCAGCCCCAGCATTTT. This translates into CATSDRSGSGNQPQHF.

The chain employs TRBV7-8 and TRBJ2-7, with TRBD2 matching over 10 bases. The V segment lost 3 bases and the J segment 4 bases; nucleotides outside the gene matches: 3. CDR1 and CDR2 (germline): SGHVS, FQNEAQ. This CDR3 is built from 14 residues. The CDR3 region is CASSLPAGGYEQYF. CDR3 DNA: TGTGCCAGCAGCTTGCCAGCGGGAGGGTACGAGCAGTACTTC. Drawing the rest from reference TRBV7-8 and TRBJ2-7, the complete variable domain is GAGVSQSPRYKVAKRGQDVALRCDPISGHVSLFWYQQALGQGPEFLTYFQNEAQLDKSGLPSDRFFAERPEGSVSTLKIQRTQQEDSAVYLCASSLPAGGYEQYFGPGTRLTVT.